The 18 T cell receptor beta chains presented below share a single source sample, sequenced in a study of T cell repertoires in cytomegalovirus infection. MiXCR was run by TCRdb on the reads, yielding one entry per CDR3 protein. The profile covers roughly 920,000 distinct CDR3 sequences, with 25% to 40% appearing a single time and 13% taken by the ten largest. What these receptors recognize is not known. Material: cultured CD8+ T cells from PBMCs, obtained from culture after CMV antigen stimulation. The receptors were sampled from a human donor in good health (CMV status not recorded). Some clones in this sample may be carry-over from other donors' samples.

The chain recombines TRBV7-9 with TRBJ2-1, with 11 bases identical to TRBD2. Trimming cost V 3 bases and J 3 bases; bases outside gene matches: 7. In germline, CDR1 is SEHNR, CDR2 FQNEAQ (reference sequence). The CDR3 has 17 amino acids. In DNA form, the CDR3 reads TGTGCCAGCAGCTTGGCTAGCGGGGGGTCCCGCTACAATGAGCAGTTCTTC. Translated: CASSLASGGSRYNEQFF.

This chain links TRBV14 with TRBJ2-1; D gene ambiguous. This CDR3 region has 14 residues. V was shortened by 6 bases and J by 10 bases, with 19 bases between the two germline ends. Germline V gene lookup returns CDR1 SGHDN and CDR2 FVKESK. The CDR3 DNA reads TGTGCCAGCAGTCAGACGGGCCGGGTCCGAGAGCAGTTCTTC. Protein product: CASSQTGRVREQFF.

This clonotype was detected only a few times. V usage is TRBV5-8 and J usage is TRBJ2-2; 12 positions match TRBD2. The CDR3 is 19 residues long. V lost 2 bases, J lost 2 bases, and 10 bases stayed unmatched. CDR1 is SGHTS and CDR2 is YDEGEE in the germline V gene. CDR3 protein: CASSLGMRLAGANTGELFF. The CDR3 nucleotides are TGTGCCAGCAGCTTAGGAATGAGACTAGCGGGGGCAAACACCGGGGAGCTGTTTTTT.

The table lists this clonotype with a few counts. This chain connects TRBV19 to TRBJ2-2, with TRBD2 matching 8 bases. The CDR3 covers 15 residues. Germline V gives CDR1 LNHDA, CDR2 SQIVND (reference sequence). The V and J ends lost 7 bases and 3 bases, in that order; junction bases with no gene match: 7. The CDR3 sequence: CASTAAGLDTGELFF. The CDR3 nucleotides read TGTGCCAGTACCGCCGCGGGACTAGACACCGGGGAGCTGTTTTTT.

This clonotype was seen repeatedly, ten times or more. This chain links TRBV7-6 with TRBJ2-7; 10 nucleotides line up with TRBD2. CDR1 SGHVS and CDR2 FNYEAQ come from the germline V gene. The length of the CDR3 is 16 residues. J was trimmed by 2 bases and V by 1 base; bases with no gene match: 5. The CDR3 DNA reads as TGTGCCAGCAGCTTAGGACAGCGGGGGGGAGCCTACGAGCAGTACGTC. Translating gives CASSLGQRGGAYEQYV.

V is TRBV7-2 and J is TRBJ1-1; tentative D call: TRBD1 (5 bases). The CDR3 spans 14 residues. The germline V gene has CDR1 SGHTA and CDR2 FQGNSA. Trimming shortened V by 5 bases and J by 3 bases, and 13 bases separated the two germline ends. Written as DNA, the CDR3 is TGTGCCAGCAGCCCTTACCTGGGGGACACTGAAGCTTTCTTT. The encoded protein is CASSPYLGDTEAFF.

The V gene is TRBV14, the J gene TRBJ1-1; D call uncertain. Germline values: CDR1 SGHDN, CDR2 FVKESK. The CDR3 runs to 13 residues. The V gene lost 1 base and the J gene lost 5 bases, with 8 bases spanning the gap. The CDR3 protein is CASSQVGETEAFF. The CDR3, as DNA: TGTGCCAGCAGCCAAGTCGGAGAGACTGAAGCTTTCTTT.

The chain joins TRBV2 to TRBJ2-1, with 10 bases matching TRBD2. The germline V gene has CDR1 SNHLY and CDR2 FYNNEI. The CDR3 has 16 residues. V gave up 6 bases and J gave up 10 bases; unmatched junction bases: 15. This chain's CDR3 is CASRFLGAGGPEEQFF. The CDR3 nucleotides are TGTGCCAGCAGGTTCCTGGGAGCGGGGGGGCCGGAGGAGCAGTTCTTC.

The CDR3 DNA reads as TGTGCCAGTTGGGGGAGGACAGGGCGGGGAGGCACTGAAGCTTTCTTT. It is translated as CASWGRTGRGGTEAFF. The chain joins TRBV19 to TRBJ1-1; 8 bases map to TRBD1. V was clipped by 8 bases and J by 4 bases; unmatched bases: 15. The germline gives CDR1 LNHDA, CDR2 SQIVND (reference sequence). This CDR3 region has 16 residues.

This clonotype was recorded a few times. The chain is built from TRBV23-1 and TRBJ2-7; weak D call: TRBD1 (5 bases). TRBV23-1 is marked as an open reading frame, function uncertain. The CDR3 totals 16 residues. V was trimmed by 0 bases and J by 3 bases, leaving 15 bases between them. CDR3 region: CASSQSSKGQLYEQYF. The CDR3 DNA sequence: TGCGCCAGCAGTCAATCGTCGAAAGGACAACTCTACGAGCAGTACTTC.

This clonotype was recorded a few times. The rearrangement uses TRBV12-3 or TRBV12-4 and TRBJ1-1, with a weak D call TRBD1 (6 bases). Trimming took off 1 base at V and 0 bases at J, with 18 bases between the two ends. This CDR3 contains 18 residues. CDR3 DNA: TGTGCCAGCAGTTTAGGGGACACTCAAATTGGATTGAACACTGAAGCTTTCTTT. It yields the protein CASSLGDTQIGLNTEAFF.

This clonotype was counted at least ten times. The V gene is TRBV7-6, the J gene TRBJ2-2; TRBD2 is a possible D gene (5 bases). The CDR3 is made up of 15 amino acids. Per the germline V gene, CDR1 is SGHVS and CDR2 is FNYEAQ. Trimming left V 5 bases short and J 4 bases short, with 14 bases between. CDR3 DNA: TGTGCCAGCAGCCCCCCAGGTGGAGGCACCGGGGAGCTGTTTTTT. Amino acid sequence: CASSPPGGGTGELFF.

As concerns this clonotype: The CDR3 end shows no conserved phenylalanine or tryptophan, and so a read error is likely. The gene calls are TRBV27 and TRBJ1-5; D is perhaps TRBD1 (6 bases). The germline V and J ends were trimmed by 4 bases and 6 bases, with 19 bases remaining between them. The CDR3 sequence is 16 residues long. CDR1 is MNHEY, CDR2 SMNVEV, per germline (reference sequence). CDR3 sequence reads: CASSSRQEGVRQPQHS. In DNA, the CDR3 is TGTGCCAGCAGTTCCCGACAGGAAGGGGTACGTCAGCCCCAGCATTCT.

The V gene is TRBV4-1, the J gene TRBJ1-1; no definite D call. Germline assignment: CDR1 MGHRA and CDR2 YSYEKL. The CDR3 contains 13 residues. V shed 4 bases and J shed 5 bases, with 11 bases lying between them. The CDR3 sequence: CASSPRDGTEAFF. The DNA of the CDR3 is TGCGCCAGCAGCCCTCGGGATGGGACTGAAGCTTTCTTT.

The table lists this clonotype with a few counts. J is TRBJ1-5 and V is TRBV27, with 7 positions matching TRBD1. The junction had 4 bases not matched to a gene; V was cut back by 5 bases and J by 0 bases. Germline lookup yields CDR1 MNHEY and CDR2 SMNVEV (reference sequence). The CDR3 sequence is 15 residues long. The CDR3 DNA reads TGTGCCAGCAGTATTAGGGGGCTTAGCAATCAGCCCCAGCATTTT. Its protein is CASSIRGLSNQPQHF.

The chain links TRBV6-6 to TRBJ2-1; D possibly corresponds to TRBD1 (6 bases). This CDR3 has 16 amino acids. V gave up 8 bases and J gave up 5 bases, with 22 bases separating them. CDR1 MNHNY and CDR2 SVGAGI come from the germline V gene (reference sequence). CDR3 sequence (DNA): TGTGCCAGCGCGCAGATAACCGGGACACTCGACAATGAGCAGTTCTTC. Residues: CASAQITGTLDNEQFF.

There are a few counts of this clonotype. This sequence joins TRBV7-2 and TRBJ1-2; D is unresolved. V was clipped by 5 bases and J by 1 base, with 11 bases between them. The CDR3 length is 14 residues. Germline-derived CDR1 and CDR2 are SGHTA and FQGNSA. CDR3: CASSGDGFNYGYTF. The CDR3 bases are TGTGCCAGCAGCGGAGACGGTTTTAACTATGGCTACACCTTC. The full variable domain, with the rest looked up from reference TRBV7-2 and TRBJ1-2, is GAGVSQSPSNKVTEKGKDVELRCDPISGHTALYWYRQSLGQGLEFLIYFQGNSAPDKSGLPSDRFSAERTGGSVSTLTIQRTQQEDSAVYLCASSGDGFNYGYTFGSGTRLTVV.

CDR3 sequence reads: CATSDLGGLLPNTGELFF. The CDR3 region has the DNA TGTGCCACCAGTGACTTAGGGGGGCTACTACCGAACACCGGGGAGCTGTTTTTT. The gene calls are TRBV24-1 and TRBJ2-2, with D possibly called TRBD1 or TRBD2 (6 bases each). In germline, CDR1 is KGHDR, CDR2 SFDVKD. CDR3 length equals 18 residues. With 4 bases removed from V and 0 bases from J, the gap between germline ends came to 17 bases.